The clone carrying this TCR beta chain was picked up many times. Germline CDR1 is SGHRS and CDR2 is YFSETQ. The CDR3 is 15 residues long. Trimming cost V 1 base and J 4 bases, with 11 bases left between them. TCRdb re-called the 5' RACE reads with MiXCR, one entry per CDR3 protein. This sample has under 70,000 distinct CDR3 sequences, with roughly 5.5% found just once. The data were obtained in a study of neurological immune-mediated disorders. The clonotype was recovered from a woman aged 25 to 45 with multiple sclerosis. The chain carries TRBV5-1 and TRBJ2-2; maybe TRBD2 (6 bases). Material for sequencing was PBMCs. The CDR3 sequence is CASSLMRDGTGELFF. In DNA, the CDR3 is TGCGCCAGCAGCTTGATGCGGGACGGCACCGGGGAGCTGTTTTTT.